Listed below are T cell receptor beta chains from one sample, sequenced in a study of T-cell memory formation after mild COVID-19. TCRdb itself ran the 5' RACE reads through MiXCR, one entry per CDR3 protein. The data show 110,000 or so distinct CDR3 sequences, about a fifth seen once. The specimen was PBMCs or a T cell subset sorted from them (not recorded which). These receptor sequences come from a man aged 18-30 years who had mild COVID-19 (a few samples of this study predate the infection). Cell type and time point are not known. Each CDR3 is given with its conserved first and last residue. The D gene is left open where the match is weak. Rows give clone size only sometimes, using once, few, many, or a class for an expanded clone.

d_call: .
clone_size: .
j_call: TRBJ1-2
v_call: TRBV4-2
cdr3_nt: TGTGCCAGCAGCCAAGCCCCGGGGCAGTTGTATGGCTACACCTTC
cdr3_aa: CASSQAPGQLYGYTF

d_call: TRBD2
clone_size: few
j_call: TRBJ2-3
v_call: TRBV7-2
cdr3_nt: TGTGCCAGCAGCTCGAGAAATAGCGGGGTGGTCCCAGATACGCAGTATTTT
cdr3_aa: CASSSRNSGVVPDTQYF

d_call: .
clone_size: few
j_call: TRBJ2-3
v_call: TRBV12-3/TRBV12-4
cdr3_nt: TGTGCCAGCAGTTCTTACACAGATACGCAGTATTTT
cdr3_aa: CASSSYTDTQYF

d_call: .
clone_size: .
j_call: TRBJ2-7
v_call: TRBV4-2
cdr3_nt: TGTGCCAGCAGCCAAGACGGGAACGAGCAGTACTTC
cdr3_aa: CASSQDGNEQYF

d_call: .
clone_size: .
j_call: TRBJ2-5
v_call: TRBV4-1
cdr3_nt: TGCGCCAGCAGCCAAGAACGGGGACTGGGAGAGACCCAGTACTTC
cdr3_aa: CASSQERGLGETQYF

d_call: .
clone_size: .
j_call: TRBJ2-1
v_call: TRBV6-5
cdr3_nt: TGTGCCAGCAGTTACTTAGGACGGTCCTACAATGAGCAGTTCTTC
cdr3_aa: CASSYLGRSYNEQFF

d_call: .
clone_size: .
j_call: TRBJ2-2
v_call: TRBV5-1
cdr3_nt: TGCGCCAGCAGCTCTAGGACCGGGGAGCTGTTTTTT
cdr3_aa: CASSSRTGELFF

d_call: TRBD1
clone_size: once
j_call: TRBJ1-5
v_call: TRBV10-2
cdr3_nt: TGCGCCAGCAGCGATCAGGGGACAGGGTACAATCAGCCCCAGCATTTT
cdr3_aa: CASSDQGTGYNQPQHF

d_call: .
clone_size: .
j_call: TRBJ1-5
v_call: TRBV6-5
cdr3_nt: TGTGCCAGCAGGCCCGTCACTCGCAGCAATCAGCCCCAGCATTTT
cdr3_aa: CASRPVTRSNQPQHF

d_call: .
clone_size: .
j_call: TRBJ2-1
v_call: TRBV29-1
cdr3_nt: TGCAGCGGGAGACTAGTTCCGACGGGCGAGCAGTTCTTC
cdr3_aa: CSGRLVPTGEQFF

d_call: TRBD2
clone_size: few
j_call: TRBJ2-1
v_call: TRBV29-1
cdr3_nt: TGCAGCGTTGTCCGCGGACTAGGCCACAATGAGCAGTTCTTC
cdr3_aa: CSVVRGLGHNEQFF

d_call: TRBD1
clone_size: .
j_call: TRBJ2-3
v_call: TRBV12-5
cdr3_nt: TGTGCTAGTGGTTCCCACCGACAGGGGGTAAGCACAGATACGCAGTATTTT
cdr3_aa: CASGSHRQGVSTDTQYF

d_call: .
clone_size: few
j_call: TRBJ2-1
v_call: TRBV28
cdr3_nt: TGTGCCAGCAGTTTACTCACCCAGTACAATGAGCAGTTCTTC
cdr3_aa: CASSLLTQYNEQFF

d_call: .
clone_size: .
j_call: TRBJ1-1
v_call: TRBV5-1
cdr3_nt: TGCGCCAGCAGCTTGGGAATGTGGGGCAACACTGAAGCTTTCTTT
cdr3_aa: CASSLGMWGNTEAFF

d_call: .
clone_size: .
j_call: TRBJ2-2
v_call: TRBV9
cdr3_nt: TGTGCCAGCAGCGTAGGTCAAGCCGGGGAGCTGTTTTTT
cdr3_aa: CASSVGQAGELFF

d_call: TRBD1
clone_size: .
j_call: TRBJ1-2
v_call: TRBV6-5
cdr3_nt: TGTGCCAGCAGTTACTCCTGGACAGGGGGAGGCTATGGCTACACCTTC
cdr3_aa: CASSYSWTGGGYGYTF

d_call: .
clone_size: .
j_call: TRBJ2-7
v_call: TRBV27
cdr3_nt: TGTGCCAGCAGTTTAGGCCCTACCCCCTACGAGCAGTACTTC
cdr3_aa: CASSLGPTPYEQYF

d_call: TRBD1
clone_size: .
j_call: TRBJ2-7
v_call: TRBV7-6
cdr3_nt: TGTGCCAGCAGCTCGAGTGACAGGGCCTACGAGCAGTACTTC
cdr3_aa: CASSSSDRAYEQYF

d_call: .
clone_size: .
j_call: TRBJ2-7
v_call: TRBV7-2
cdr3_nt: TGTGCCAGCAGCTTATGTCATTGCTCCTACGAGCAGTACTTC
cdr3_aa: CASSLCHCSYEQYF

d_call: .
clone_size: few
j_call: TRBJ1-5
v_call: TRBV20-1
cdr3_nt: TGCAGTGCTACCGACAGCTATAGCAATCAGCCCCAGCATTTT
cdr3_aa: CSATDSYSNQPQHF

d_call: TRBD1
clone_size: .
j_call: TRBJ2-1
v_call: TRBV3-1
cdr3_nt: TGTGCCAGCAGCCAAGATCTAGGACAGGGGGTTTTCTACAATGAGCAGTTCTTC
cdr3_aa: CASSQDLGQGVFYNEQFF

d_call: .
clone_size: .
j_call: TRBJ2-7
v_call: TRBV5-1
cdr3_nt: TGCGCCAGCAGCCTCGGGACTGACAGCTCCTACGAGCAGTACTTC
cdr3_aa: CASSLGTDSSYEQYF

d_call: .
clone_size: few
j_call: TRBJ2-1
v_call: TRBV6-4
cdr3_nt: TGTGCCAGCAGTGACTCGAATTCCGGTGATGAGCAGTTCTTC
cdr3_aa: CASSDSNSGDEQFF

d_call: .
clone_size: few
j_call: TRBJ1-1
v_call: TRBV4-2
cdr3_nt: TGTGCCAGCAGCCAAGAGTGGATGCTGCGGGGCCGCCTGCGGGATGAAGCTTTCTTT
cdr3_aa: CASSQEWMLRGRLRDEAFF

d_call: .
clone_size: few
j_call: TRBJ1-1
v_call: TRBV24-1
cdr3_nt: TGTGCCACCAGTGACCCGACCGGTGAAGCTTTCTTT
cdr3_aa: CATSDPTGEAFF

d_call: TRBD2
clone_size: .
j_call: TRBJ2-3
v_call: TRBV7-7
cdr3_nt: TGTGCCAGCAGCCTCTCCGGGGGAGGGGATACGCAGTATTTT
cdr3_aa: CASSLSGGGDTQYF